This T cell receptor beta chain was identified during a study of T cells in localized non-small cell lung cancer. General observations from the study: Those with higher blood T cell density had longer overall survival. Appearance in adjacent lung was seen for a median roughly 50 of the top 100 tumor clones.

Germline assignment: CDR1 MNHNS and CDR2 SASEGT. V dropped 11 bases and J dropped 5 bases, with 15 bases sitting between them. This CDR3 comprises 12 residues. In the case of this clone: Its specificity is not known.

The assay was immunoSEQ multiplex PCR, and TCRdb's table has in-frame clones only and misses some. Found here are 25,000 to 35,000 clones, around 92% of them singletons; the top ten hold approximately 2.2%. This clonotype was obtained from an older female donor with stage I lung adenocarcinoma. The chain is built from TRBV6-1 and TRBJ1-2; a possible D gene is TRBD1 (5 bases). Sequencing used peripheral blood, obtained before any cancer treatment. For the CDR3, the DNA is TGTGCCGCCTCGTCCGGGACTTATGGCTACACCTTC. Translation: CAASSGTYGYTF.